One and the same sample provided the 28 T cell receptor beta chains below, sequenced in a study of blood T cell repertoires in COVID-19. TCRdb's table, derived via immunoSEQ multiplex PCR, lists solely in-frame clones and lacks some. The sample shows over 8,000 clones, approximately 86% of them seen only once. Sequenced material: peripheral blood. Receptor source: a human donor with active COVID-19. The donor label of this sample is uncertain.

This clone was detected only a few times. The V gene is TRBV6-5, the J gene TRBJ1-6; TRBD1 matches at 10 bases. J lost 9 bases, V lost 3 bases, and 2 bases had no gene match. The length of the CDR3 is 14 residues. The germline CDR1 and CDR2 sequences are MNHEY and SVGAGI. The CDR3 DNA reads as TGTGCCAGCAGTTATGGACAGGGGGGTTCACCCCTCCACTTT. It codes for CASSYGQGGSPLHF.

The rearrangement uses TRBV28 and TRBJ1-5; D may be TRBD1 (6 bases). Germline values: CDR1 MDHEN, CDR2 SYDVKM. Trimming cost V 3 bases and J 6 bases, with 12 bases left between them. The CDR3 length is 14 residues. CDR3 in DNA: TGTGCCAGCAGTTTGCCACAGGGAATTCAGCCCCAGCATTTT. This codes for CASSLPQGIQPQHF.

The rearrangement joins TRBV9 to TRBJ2-3; D may be TRBD2 (7 bases). The CDR3 has 14 residues. Trimming left V 1 base short and J 4 bases short, with 10 bases between. CDR1 and CDR2 (germline): SGDLS, YYNGEE. CDR3 protein: CASSVRGGPDTQYF. CDR3 sequence (DNA): TGTGCCAGCAGCGTAAGGGGGGGCCCAGATACGCAGTATTTT.

V gene TRBV6-5 combines with J gene TRBJ1-2; D may be TRBD1 (6 bases). Between the trimmed V and J ends, which lost 8 bases and 4 bases, there was a span of 20 bases. Per germline, CDR1 MNHEY and CDR2 SVGAGI. The CDR3 sequence is 15 residues long. CDR3 protein: CASSPGQGWIYGYTF. CDR3 DNA: TGTGCCAGCTCTCCGGGGCAGGGGTGGATCTATGGCTACACCTTC.

This clone was seen more than once but under ten times. The chain has TRBV9 and TRBJ2-2, with D maybe TRBD2 (6 bases). The germline V and J ends were trimmed by 0 bases and 0 bases, with 6 bases remaining between them. Germline CDR1 is SGDLS and CDR2 is YYNGEE. The CDR3 covers 15 residues. Written as DNA, the CDR3 is TGTGCCAGCAGCGTAGCGGGGGCGAACACCGGGGAGCTGTTTTTT. This sequence encodes CASSVAGANTGELFF.

The DNA of the CDR3 is TGTGCCACCAGCAATACCGCGGAGATCTATGGCTACACCTTC. This encodes CATSNTAEIYGYTF. V is TRBV15 and J is TRBJ1-2; D remains unclear. Germline V CDR1 and CDR2: LNHNV, YYDKDF (reference sequence). V gave up 4 bases and J gave up 4 bases, with 13 bases separating them. CDR3 length: 14 residues.

The sample holds one count of this clone. The chain carries TRBV25-1 and TRBJ1-5; D not certain. Germline V gives CDR1 MGHDK, CDR2 SYGVNS. V was pared by 1 base and J by 1 base, with 5 bases between. The CDR3 contains 14 residues. The CDR3 spells CASSEFVSNQPQHF. As DNA, the CDR3 is TGTGCCAGCAGTGAATTCGTCAGCAATCAGCCCCAGCATTTT.

This chain joins TRBV4-2 and TRBJ2-2; a weak D match, TRBD2 (6 bases). The CDR3 runs 15 residues. Germline CDR1 reads LGHNA; CDR2 reads YNFKEQ. Trimming removed 0 bases from V and 5 bases from J, with 10 bases in between. CDR3 sequence: CASSQEGGRTGELFF. The CDR3 nucleotides are TGTGCCAGCAGCCAAGAAGGAGGGCGGACCGGGGAGCTGTTTTTT.

This chain links TRBV28 with TRBJ2-7, with 7 nucleotides matching TRBD1. The trim removed 4 bases at V and 4 bases at J, leaving 7 bases unmatched. The CDR3 extends over 14 amino acids. CDR1 and CDR2 (germline): MDHEN, SYDVKM. CDR3 sequence: CASSSGTVPYEQYF. The DNA of the CDR3 is TGTGCCAGCAGTTCCGGGACAGTGCCTTACGAGCAGTACTTC.

V and J are TRBV3-1 (or the pseudogene TRBV3-2) and TRBJ2-7; 10 bases align to TRBD2. CDR3 length: 16 residues. Trimming cost V 0 bases and J 5 bases; bases outside gene matches: 7. Per germline, CDR1 LGHDT and CDR2 YNNKEL (reference sequence). The CDR3 DNA is TGTGCCAGCAGCCAAGATAGAGCGGGAGGGCCCCACGAGCAGTACGTC. Protein sequence: CASSQDRAGGPHEQYV.

V is TRBV10-1 and J is TRBJ2-7; 9 bases are shared with TRBD2. With 6 bases clipped from V and 2 bases from J, the junction kept 11 bases outside the gene matches. Germline-derived CDR1 and CDR2 are WNHNN and SYGVQD (reference sequence). This CDR3 contains 16 residues. The CDR3 DNA is TGCGCCAGCAGCCCGGGGGGAGCGGGAGGTACCTACGAGCAGTACGTC. Amino acids: CASSPGGAGGTYEQYV.

The chain employs TRBV6-5 and TRBJ2-3, with D unresolved. V lost 8 bases and J 4 bases, leaving 13 bases between the germline ends. Germline assignment: CDR1 MNHEY and CDR2 SVGAGI. This CDR3 has 13 amino acids. DNA of the CDR3: TGTGCCAGCCACAGTGGGTTTGCAGATACGCAGTATTTT. Its protein product is CASHSGFADTQYF.

The gene calls are TRBV2 and TRBJ2-5; TRBD1 matches 9 bases. Unmatched junction bases numbered 11, after V lost 6 bases and J lost 3 bases. This CDR3 comprises 16 residues. Germline V gives CDR1 SNHLY, CDR2 FYNNEI. The CDR3 nucleotides are TGTGCCAGCAGGCACCGGGACAGGGTGTCCAAAGAGACCCAGTACTTC. This translates into CASRHRDRVSKETQYF.

The gene calls are TRBV2 and TRBJ1-2; 8 bases fit TRBD1. Germline V lookup: CDR1 SNHLY, CDR2 FYNNEI. The CDR3 is 13 residues long. The V and J ends lost 4 bases and 3 bases, in that order; junction bases with no gene match: 1. The CDR3 sequence is CASSGTGYYGYTF. The DNA for the CDR3 is TGTGCCAGCAGTGGGACAGGGTACTATGGCTACACCTTC. Based on the CDR3 plus reference TRBV2 and TRBJ1-2, the full variable domain is EPEVTQTPSHQVTQMGQEVILRCVPISNHLYFYWYRQILGQKVEFLVSFYNNEISEKSEIFDDQFSVERPDGSNFTLKIRSTKLEDSAMYFCASSGTGYYGYTFGSGTRLTVV.

The rearrangement joins TRBV24-1 to TRBJ2-1, with 13 bases fitting TRBD2. Germline V gene sequence: CDR1 KGHDR, CDR2 SFDVKD. The length of the CDR3 is 15 residues. J lost 4 bases, V lost 11 bases, and 7 bases had no gene match. CDR3: CAITSGRVYYNEQFF. CDR3 nucleotides: TGTGCCATCACTAGCGGGAGGGTGTATTACAATGAGCAGTTCTTC.

This chain links TRBV19 with TRBJ1-1, with 8 bases aligning to TRBD1. The CDR3 sequence is 14 residues long. Germline V gives CDR1 LNHDA, CDR2 SQIVND (reference sequence). After removal of 6 bases from V and 4 bases from J, the junction contained 7 bases not matched to a gene. CDR3 nucleotides: TGTGCCAGTAGACCGGACAGGGTGGTCACTGAAGCTTTCTTT. Encoded protein: CASRPDRVVTEAFF. The variable domain in full, completed from reference TRBV19 and TRBJ1-1, reads DGGITQSPKYLFRKEGQNVTLSCEQNLNHDAMYWYRQDPGQGLRLIYYSQIVNDFQKGDIAEGYSVSREKKESFPLTVTSAQKNPTAFYLCASRPDRVVTEAFFGQGTRLTVV.

V is TRBV5-1 and J is TRBJ1-6, with TRBD1 identical over 7 bases. The CDR3 loop spans 13 amino acids. Looked up from germline, CDR1 is SGHRS and CDR2 is YFSETQ. With V trimmed by 1 base and J by 11 bases, 3 bases remained unmatched. The CDR3 here is CASSLKQGAPLHF. The CDR3 nucleotides are TGCGCCAGCAGCTTGAAGCAGGGGGCACCCCTCCACTTT.

The chain links TRBV19 to TRBJ2-2; D gene unclear. The CDR3 runs 15 residues. Germline CDR1 and CDR2: LNHDA and SQIVND (reference sequence). V was shortened by 9 bases and J by 0 bases, with 14 bases between the two germline ends. In DNA, the CDR3 is TGTGCCAGCCGGCGTGACGCGGCGAACACCGGGGAGCTGTTTTTT. Translating gives CASRRDAANTGELFF.

The rearrangement links TRBV24-1 to TRBJ2-3; 10 bases map to TRBD2. The J segment lost 3 bases and the V segment lost 4 bases, leaving 3 bases of the junction unmatched. The CDR3 consists of 15 residues. Germline V gives CDR1 KGHDR, CDR2 SFDVKD. The CDR3 loop reads CATSDPTSGTDTQYF. As DNA, the CDR3 is TGTGCCACCAGTGACCCGACTAGCGGGACAGATACGCAGTATTTT.

This rearrangement joins TRBV7-2 to TRBJ2-4, with D possibly matching TRBD2 (5 bases). V was cut by 1 base and J by 1 base, with 11 bases left in between. Germline CDR1 SGHTA, CDR2 FQGNSA. The CDR3 consists of 16 residues. The CDR3 is CASSLVGPGAKNIQYF. CDR3 DNA sequence: TGTGCCAGCAGCTTAGTAGGGCCGGGGGCCAAAAACATTCAGTACTTC. Full variable domain (rest looked up from reference TRBV7-2 and TRBJ2-4): GAGVSQSPSNKVTEKGKDVELRCDPISGHTALYWYRQSLGQGLEFLIYFQGNSAPDKSGLPSDRFSAERTGGSVSTLTIQRTQQEDSAVYLCASSLVGPGAKNIQYFGAGTRLSVL.

The V call is TRBV15, the J call TRBJ2-7; 12 bases fit TRBD1. From germline, CDR1 is LNHNV and CDR2 YYDKDF (reference sequence). The CDR3 extends over 13 amino acids. Losses at the gene ends were 5 bases for V and 6 bases for J; bases not matched to a gene: 2. The CDR3 nucleotides read TGTGCCACCAGCGGGACAGGGGGCTCCGAGCAGTACGTC. Protein sequence: CATSGTGGSEQYV.

The chain combines TRBV5-1 with TRBJ1-6, with 7 nucleotides matching TRBD1. Germline-derived CDR1 and CDR2 are SGHRS and YFSETQ. The CDR3 runs to 14 residues. With 4 bases clipped from V and 6 bases from J, the junction kept 4 bases outside the gene matches. CDR3 protein: CASSEGAVNSPLHF. CDR3 bases: TGCGCCAGCAGCGAGGGGGCCGTTAATTCACCCCTCCACTTT.

The V call is TRBV19, the J call TRBJ2-5; TRBD2 is a possible D gene (5 bases). Germline V gives CDR1 LNHDA, CDR2 SQIVND (reference sequence). The CDR3 extends over 13 amino acids. V was shortened by 3 bases and J by 5 bases, with 10 bases between the two germline ends. In DNA, the CDR3 is TGTGCCAGTAGTATGCCGGGAACGGAGACCCAGTACTTC. Amino acid sequence: CASSMPGTETQYF.

The chain couples TRBV11-3 to TRBJ2-7; TRBD1 aligns across 10 bases. J gave up 4 bases and V 4 bases, and 7 bases lay outside the gene matches. Germline V lookup: CDR1 SGHNT, CDR2 YENEEA. This CDR3 has 15 residues. CDR3 in amino acids: CASSSSRTGGYEQYV. CDR3 coding DNA: TGTGCCAGCAGCTCCAGCCGGACAGGGGGTTACGAGCAGTACGTC.

The sample holds one count of this clone. The chain combines TRBV30 with TRBJ2-5, with D possibly being TRBD1 (5 bases). V lost 5 bases and J lost 2, with 9 bases in between. Per the germline V gene, CDR1 is GTSNPN and CDR2 is SVGIG (reference sequence). The CDR3 covers 12 residues. CDR3 in DNA: TGTGCCTGGGGACAACTACAAGAGACCCAGTACTTC. Residues: CAWGQLQETQYF. Drawing the rest from reference TRBV30 and TRBJ2-5, the complete variable domain is SQTIHQWPATLVQPVGSPLSLECTVEGTSNPNLYWYRQAAGRGLQLLFYSVGIGQISSEVPQNLSASRPQDRQFILSSKKLLLSDSGFYLCAWGQLQETQYFGPGTRLLVL.

This clone was found once. V and J are TRBV27 and TRBJ2-3; TRBD2 agrees at 7 bases. Trimming removed 5 bases from V and 1 base from J; junction bases left unmatched: 9. CDR1 is MNHEY, CDR2 SMNVEV, per germline (reference sequence). This CDR3 contains 16 residues. Here the CDR3 reads CASSLRTRLGTDTQYF. The DNA for the CDR3 is TGTGCCAGCAGTCTCCGGACTAGATTGGGCACAGATACGCAGTATTTT.

This chain links TRBV25-1 with TRBJ2-1, with 7 bases matching TRBD2. The CDR3 covers 15 residues. Germline loops: CDR1 MGHDK, CDR2 SYGVNS. Germline trimming cut 7 bases from V and 4 bases from J; bases unmatched to any gene: 10. This CDR3 reads CASKPPGLYYNEQFF. In DNA form, the CDR3 reads TGTGCCAGCAAACCACCGGGACTATATTACAATGAGCAGTTCTTC.

The chain has TRBV7-9 and TRBJ2-7; D is perhaps TRBD1 (6 bases). The CDR3 length is 14 residues. Germline loops: CDR1 SEHNR, CDR2 FQNEAQ (reference sequence). Deletions cut 5 bases from V and 3 bases from J, with 14 bases between. CDR3 sequence: CASSPPLQGYEQYV. DNA of the CDR3: TGTGCCAGCAGCCCACCTTTACAGGGCTACGAGCAGTACGTC.